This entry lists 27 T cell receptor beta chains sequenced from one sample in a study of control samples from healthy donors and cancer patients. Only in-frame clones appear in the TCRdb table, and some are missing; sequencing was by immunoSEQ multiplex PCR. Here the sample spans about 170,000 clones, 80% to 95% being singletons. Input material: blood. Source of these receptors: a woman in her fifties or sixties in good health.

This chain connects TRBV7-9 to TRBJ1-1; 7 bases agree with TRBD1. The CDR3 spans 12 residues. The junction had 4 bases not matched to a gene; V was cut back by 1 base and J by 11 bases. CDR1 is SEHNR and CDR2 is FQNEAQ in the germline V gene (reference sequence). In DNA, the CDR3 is TGTGCCAGCAGCTTAGGGTACAGGGGCGCTTTCTTT. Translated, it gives CASSLGYRGAFF.

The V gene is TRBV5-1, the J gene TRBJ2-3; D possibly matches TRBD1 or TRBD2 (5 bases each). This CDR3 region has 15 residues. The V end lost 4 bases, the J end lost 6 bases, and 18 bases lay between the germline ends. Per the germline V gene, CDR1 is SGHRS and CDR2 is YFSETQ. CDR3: CASSPRGTAHDTQYF. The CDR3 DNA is TGCGCCAGCAGCCCCCGGGGCACGGCCCATGATACGCAGTATTTT. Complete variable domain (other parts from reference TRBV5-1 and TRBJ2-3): KAGVTQTPRYLIKTRGQQVTLSCSPISGHRSVSWYQQTPGQGLQFLFEYFSETQRNKGNFPGRFSGRQFSNSRSEMNVSTLELGDSALYLCASSPRGTAHDTQYFGPGTRLTVL.

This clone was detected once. This chain's CDR3 is CASSSEGGKGEQYF. CDR3 nucleotides: TGTGCCAGCAGTTCCGAAGGGGGAAAGGGCGAGCAGTACTTC. This rearrangement joins TRBV2 to TRBJ2-7; the D gene is possibly TRBD1 (6 bases). This CDR3 is 14 amino acids long. V gave up 5 bases and J gave up 6 bases, with 17 bases separating them. In germline, CDR1 is SNHLY, CDR2 FYNNEI.

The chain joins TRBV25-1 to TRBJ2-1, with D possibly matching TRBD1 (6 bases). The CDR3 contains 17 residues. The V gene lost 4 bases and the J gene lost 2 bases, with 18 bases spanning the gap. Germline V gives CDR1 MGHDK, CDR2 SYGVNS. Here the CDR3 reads CASSAGPGQRPYNEQFF. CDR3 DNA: TGTGCCAGCAGTGCAGGCCCAGGACAGAGACCCTACAATGAGCAGTTCTTC.

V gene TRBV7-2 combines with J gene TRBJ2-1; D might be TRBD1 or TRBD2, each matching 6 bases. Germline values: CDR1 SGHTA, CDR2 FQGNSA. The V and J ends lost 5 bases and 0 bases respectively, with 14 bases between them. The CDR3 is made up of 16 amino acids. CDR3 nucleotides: TGTGCCAGCAGCCAAGGGGGGACGAGCTCCTACAATGAGCAGTTCTTC. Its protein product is CASSQGGTSSYNEQFF.

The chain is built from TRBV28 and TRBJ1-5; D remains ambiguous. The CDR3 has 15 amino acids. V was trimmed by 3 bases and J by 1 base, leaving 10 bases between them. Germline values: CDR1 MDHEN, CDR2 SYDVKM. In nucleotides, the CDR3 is TGTGCCAGCAGTTTCACGGGATGGAGCAATCAGCCCCAGCATTTT. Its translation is CASSFTGWSNQPQHF.

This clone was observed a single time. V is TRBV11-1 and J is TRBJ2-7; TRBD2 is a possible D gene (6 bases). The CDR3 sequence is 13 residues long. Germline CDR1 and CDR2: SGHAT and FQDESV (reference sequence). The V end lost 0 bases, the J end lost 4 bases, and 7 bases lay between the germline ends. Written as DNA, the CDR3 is TGTGCCAGCAGCTTAGCTCGGGAGTACGAGCAGTACTTC. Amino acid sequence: CASSLAREYEQYF.

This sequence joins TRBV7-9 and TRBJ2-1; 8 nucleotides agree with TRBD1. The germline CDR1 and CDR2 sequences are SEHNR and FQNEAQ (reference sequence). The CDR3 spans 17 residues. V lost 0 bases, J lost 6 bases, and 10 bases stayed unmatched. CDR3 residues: CASSLALGRGPTNEQFF. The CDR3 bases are TGTGCCAGCAGCTTAGCGCTGGGCAGGGGGCCCACCAATGAGCAGTTCTTC.

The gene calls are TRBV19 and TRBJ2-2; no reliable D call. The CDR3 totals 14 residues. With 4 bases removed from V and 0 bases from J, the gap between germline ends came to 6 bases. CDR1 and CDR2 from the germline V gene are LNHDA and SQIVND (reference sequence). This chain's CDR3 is CASSSGPNTGELFF. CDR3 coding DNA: TGTGCCAGTAGTAGCGGACCGAACACCGGGGAGCTGTTTTTT.

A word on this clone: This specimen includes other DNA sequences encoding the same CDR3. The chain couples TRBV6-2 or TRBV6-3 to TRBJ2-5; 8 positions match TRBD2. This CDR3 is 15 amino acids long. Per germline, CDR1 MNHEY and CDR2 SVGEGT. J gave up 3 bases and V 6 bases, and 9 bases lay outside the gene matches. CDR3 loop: CASSPGGAGEETQYF. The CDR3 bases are TGTGCCAGCAGCCCTGGGGGAGCGGGGGAAGAGACCCAGTACTTC.

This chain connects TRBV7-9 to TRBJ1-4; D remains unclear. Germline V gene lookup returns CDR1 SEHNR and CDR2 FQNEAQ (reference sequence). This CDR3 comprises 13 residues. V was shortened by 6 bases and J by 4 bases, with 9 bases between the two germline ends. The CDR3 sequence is CASRQQRNEKLFF. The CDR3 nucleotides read TGTGCCAGCAGGCAACAACGTAATGAAAAACTGTTTTTT.

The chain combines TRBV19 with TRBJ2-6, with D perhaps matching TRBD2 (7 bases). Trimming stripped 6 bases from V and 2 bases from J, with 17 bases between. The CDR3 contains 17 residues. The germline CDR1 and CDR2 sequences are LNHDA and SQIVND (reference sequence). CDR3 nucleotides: TGTGCCAGTAGCCGGTCGGGGGGCACGGCTGGGGCCAACGTCCTGACTTTC. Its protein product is CASSRSGGTAGANVLTF. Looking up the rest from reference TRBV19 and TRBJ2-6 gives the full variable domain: DGGITQSPKYLFRKEGQNVTLSCEQNLNHDAMYWYRQDPGQGLRLIYYSQIVNDFQKGDIAEGYSVSREKKESFPLTVTSAQKNPTAFYLCASSRSGGTAGANVLTFGAGSRLTVL.

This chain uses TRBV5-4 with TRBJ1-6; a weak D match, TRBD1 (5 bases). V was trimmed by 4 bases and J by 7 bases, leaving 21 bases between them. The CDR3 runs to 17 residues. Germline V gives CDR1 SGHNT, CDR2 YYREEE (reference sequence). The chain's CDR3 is CASSPGSRGPTNSPLHF. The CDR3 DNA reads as TGTGCCAGCAGCCCGGGGAGTCGGGGACCCACCAATTCACCCCTCCACTTT.

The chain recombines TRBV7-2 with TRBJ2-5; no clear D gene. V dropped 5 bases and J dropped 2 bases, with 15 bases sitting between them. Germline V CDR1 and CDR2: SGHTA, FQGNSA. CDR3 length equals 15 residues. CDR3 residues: CASSLSRAWQETQYF. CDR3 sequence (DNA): TGTGCCAGCAGCCTCTCCCGGGCATGGCAAGAGACCCAGTACTTC.

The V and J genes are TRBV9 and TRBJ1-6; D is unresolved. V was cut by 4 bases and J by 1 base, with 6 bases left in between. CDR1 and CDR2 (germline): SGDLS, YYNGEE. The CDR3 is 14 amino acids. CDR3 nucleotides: TGTGCCAGCAGCCCCGGGTCCTATAATTCACCCCTCCACTTT. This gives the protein CASSPGSYNSPLHF.

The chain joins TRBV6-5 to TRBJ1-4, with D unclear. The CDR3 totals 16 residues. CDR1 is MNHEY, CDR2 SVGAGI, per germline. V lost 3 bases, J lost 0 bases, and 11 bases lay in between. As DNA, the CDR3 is TGTGCCAGCAGTTATGCGGCTGGGGCAACTAATGAAAAACTGTTTTTT. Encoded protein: CASSYAAGATNEKLFF.

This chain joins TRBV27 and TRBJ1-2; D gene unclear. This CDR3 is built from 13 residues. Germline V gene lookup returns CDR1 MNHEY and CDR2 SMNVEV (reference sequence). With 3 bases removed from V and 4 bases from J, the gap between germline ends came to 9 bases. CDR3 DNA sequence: TGTGCCAGCAGTTTCCTGCCCGCCTATGGCTACACCTTC. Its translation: CASSFLPAYGYTF.

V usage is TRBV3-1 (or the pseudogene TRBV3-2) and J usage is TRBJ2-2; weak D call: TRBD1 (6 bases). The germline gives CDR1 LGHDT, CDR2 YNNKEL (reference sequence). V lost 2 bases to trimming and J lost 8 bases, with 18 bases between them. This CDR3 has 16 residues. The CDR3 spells CASSQLTGMDRGELFF. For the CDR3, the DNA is TGTGCCAGCAGCCAACTGACAGGAATGGATCGAGGGGAGCTGTTTTTT.

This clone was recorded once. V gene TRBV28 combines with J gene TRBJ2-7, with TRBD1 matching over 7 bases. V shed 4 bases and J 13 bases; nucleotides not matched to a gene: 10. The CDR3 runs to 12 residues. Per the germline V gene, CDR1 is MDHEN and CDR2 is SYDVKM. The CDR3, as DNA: TGTGCCAGCAGTTCATCGAGAACAGGGGAATACTTC. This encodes CASSSSRTGEYF.

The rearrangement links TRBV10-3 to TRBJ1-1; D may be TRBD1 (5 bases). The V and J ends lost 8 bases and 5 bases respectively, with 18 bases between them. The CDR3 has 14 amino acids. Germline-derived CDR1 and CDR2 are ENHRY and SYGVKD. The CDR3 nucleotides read TGTGCCATCGGTCGCGGGGACGGCTTAACTGAAGCTTTCTTT. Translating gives CAIGRGDGLTEAFF.

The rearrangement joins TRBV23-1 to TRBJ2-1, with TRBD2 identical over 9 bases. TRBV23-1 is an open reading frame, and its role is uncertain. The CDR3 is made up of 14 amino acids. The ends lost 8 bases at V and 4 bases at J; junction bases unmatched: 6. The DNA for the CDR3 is TGCGCCAGCTTGCGGGGGGGGGAGTACAATGAGCAGTTCTTC. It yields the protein CASLRGGEYNEQFF.

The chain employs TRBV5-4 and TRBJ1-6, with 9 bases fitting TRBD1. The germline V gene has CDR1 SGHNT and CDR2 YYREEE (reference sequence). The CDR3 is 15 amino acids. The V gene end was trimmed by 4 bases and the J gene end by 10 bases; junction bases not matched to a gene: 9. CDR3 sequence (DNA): TGTGCCAGCAGCAACCCGACAGGGGGAGAATCACCCCTCCACTTT. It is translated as CASSNPTGGESPLHF.

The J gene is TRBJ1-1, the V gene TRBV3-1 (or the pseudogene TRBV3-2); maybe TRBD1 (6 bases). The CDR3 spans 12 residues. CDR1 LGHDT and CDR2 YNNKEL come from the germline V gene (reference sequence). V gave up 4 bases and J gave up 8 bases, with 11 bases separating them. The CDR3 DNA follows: TGTGCCAGCAGCCCAAGGGGGTTAGAAGCTTTCTTT. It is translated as CASSPRGLEAFF.

Written as DNA, the CDR3 is TGTGCCATCTCGGGACCAAACAATGAGCAGTTCTTC. It is translated as CAISGPNNEQFF. V and J are TRBV2 and TRBJ2-1, with D perhaps given as TRBD1 or TRBD2 (5 bases each). Looked up from germline, CDR1 is SNHLY and CDR2 is FYNNEI. The CDR3 has 12 residues. V lost 10 bases to trimming and J lost 5 bases, with 12 bases between them.

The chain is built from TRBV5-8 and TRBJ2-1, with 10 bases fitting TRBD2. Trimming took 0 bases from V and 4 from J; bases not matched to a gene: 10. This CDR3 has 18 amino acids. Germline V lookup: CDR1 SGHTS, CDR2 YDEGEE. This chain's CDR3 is CASSLVQGAGGLYNEQFF. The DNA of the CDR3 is TGTGCCAGCAGCTTGGTTCAAGGAGCGGGGGGGCTGTACAATGAGCAGTTCTTC.

In DNA form, the CDR3 reads TGTGCCAGCAGTAGGACAGGAGATAATTCACCCCTCCACTTT. This translates into CASSRTGDNSPLHF. J is TRBJ1-6 and V is TRBV9, with 7 nucleotides matching TRBD1. The CDR3 has 14 residues. The germline CDR1 and CDR2 sequences are SGDLS and YYNGEE. The trim removed 5 bases at V and 5 bases at J, leaving 4 bases unmatched.

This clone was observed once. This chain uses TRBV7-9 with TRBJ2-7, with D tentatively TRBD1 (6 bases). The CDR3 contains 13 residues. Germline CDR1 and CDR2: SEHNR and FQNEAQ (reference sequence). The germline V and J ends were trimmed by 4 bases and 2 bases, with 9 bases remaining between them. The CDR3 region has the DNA TGTGCCAGCAGCTCAGGACAGCCCTACGAGCAGTACTTC. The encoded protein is CASSSGQPYEQYF.